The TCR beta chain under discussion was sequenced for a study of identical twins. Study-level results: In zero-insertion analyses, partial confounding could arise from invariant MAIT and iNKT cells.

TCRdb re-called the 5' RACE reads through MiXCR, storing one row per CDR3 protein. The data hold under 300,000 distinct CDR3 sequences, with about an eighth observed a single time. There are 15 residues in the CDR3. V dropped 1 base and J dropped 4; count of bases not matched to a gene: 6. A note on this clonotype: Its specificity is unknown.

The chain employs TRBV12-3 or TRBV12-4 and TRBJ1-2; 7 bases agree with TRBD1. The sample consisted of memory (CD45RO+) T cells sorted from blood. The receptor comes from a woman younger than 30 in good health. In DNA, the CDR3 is TGTGCCAGCAGTTTAGGAAGGGCAGGGGGCTATGGCTACACCTTC. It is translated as CASSLGRAGGYGYTF.